These 8 T cell receptor beta chains share one sample of origin, sequenced in a study of early T cells in non-severe SARS-CoV-2 infection. MiXCR, run by TCRdb on the 5' RACE reads, gives a single entry per CDR3 protein. The table has approximately 70,000 distinct CDR3 sequences, approximately 12% seen once; the top ten hold around 15%. Sample: whole blood, taken at baseline. All receptors come from an adult who was a healthcare worker with PCR-confirmed SARS-CoV-2 infection or an uninfected control (not recorded which). The donor label of this sample is uncertain.

This clonotype has just a few counts. CDR3 DNA sequence: TGTGCCAGCAGCAAGGGAACCGGGGAGCTGTTTTTT. Its translation is CASSKGTGELFF. J is TRBJ2-2 and V is TRBV9; no reliable D call. This CDR3 contains 12 residues. V was pared by 4 bases and J by 5 bases, with 6 bases between. Germline V gene lookup returns CDR1 SGDLS and CDR2 YYNGEE. Looking up the rest from reference TRBV9 and TRBJ2-2 gives the full variable domain: DSGVTQTPKHLITATGQRVTLRCSPRSGDLSVYWYQQSLDQGLQFLIQYYNGEERAKGNILERFSAQQFPDLHSELNLSSLELGDSALYFCASSKGTGELFFGEGSRLTVL.

This chain links TRBV27 with TRBJ1-2; D unresolved. With 5 bases removed from V and 1 base from J, the gap between germline ends came to 8 bases. Per germline, CDR1 MNHEY and CDR2 SMNVEV (reference sequence). CDR3 size: 13 residues. The CDR3 coding sequence is TGTGCCAGCAGTCGGGTGGATAACTATGGCTACACCTTC. This sequence encodes CASSRVDNYGYTF.

The chain has TRBV7-9 and TRBJ1-2; 7 bases agree with TRBD1. V dropped 5 bases and J dropped 4; count of bases not matched to a gene: 4. The germline gives CDR1 SEHNR, CDR2 FQNEAQ (reference sequence). This CDR3 spans 13 amino acids. CDR3 bases: TGTGCCAGCAGCATCGGGACAGTCTATGGCTACACCTTC. Its translation is CASSIGTVYGYTF.

Only a few counts were recorded for this clonotype. The genes are TRBV7-2 and TRBJ2-5; 7 bases align to TRBD2. Germline CDR1 and CDR2: SGHTA and FQGNSA. V was clipped by 5 bases and J by 2 bases; unmatched bases: 5. The CDR3 has 14 amino acids. This CDR3 is CASSRRLAQETQYF. The CDR3 DNA follows: TGTGCCAGCAGCCGCCGACTAGCTCAAGAGACCCAGTACTTC.

The table lists this clonotype with many counts. The chain combines TRBV4-2 with TRBJ1-4; D is undetermined. Germline CDR1 reads LGHNA; CDR2 reads YNFKEQ. V was shortened by 1 base and J by 4 bases, with 4 bases between the two germline ends. The length of the CDR3 is 13 residues. This CDR3 is CASSQVGNEKLFF. The CDR3 DNA follows: TGTGCCAGCAGCCAAGTGGGTAATGAAAAACTGTTTTTT.

The chain links TRBV20-1 to TRBJ2-7; TRBD2 is a possible D gene (6 bases). CDR3 size: 13 residues. V was cut by 5 bases and J by 5 bases, with 16 bases left in between. CDR1 is DFQATT and CDR2 is SNEGSKA in the germline V gene (reference sequence). CDR3 DNA sequence: TGCAGTGCTGTCCGGGACTTTGGTGACGAGCAGTACTTC. This gives the protein CSAVRDFGDEQYF.

This clonotype was found many times. The chain employs TRBV7-3 and TRBJ2-2; the D is unclear. V was pared by 2 bases and J by 2 bases, with 6 bases between. Germline assignment: CDR1 SGHTA and CDR2 FQGTGA. The CDR3 runs 14 residues. As DNA, the CDR3 is TGTGCCAGCAGCTTACGGTCTAACACCGGGGAGCTGTTTTTT. This translates into CASSLRSNTGELFF. Looking up the rest from reference TRBV7-3 and TRBJ2-2 gives the full variable domain: GAGVSQTPSNKVTEKGKYVELRCDPISGHTALYWYRQSLGQGPEFLIYFQGTGAADDSGLPNDRFFAVRPEGSVSTLKIQRTERGDSAVYLCASSLRSNTGELFFGEGSRLTVL.

This clonotype occurred a few times. The chain combines TRBV6-6 with TRBJ1-5, with 10 bases aligning to TRBD1. J gave up 4 bases and V 6 bases, and 18 bases lay outside the gene matches. The CDR3 covers 19 residues. Per germline, CDR1 MNHNY and CDR2 SVGAGI (reference sequence). CDR3 sequence (DNA): TGTGCCAGCAGCCAACACCGCCGTCCCGGGACAGGGGATAATCAGCCCCAGCATTTT. It is translated as CASSQHRRPGTGDNQPQHF.